This T cell receptor beta chain was found in a study of neoadjuvant anti-PD-1 for oral cavity cancer. Points from the study as a whole: Treg/Th17 ratio rose with pretreatment blood and fell with post-treatment tumor TCRbeta clonality.

The time point: after neoadjuvant nivolumab, at surgical resection. Patients had HPV-negative, locally advanced oral cavity squamous cell carcinoma. Using immunoSEQ multiplex PCR, the repertoire was profiled, and TCRdb retains in-frame clones only, with some absent. The sample lists 20,000 to 25,000 clones, 26% occurring once. As for this clone: Its specificity is not known.

Trimming removed 2 bases from V and 7 bases from J, with 11 bases in between. The CDR3 spans 13 residues. Germline CDR1 GTSNPN, CDR2 SVGIG (reference sequence). This specimen was tumor tissue, taken after nivolumab (anti-PD-1) treatment. V is TRBV30 and J is TRBJ1-4; D gene ambiguous. The receptor was derived from a person between 40 and 85 years old with oral cavity squamous cell carcinoma. The CDR3 here is CAWSFSLGEKLFF. The CDR3, as DNA: TGTGCCTGGAGTTTTTCGCTAGGTGAAAAACTGTTTTTT. The full variable domain, completed using reference TRBV30 and TRBJ1-4, is SQTIHQWPATLVQPVGSPLSLECTVEGTSNPNLYWYRQAAGRGLQLLFYSVGIGQISSEVPQNLSASRPQDRQFILSSKKLLLSDSGFYLCAWSFSLGEKLFFGSGTQLSVL.